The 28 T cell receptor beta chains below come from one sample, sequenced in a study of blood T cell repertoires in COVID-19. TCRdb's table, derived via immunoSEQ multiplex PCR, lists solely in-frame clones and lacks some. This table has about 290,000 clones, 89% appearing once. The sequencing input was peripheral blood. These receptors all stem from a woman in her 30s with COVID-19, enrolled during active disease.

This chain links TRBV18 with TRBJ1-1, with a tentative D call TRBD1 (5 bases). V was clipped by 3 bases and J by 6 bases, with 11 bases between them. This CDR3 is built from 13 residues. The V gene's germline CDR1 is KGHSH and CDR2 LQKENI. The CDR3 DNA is TGTGCCAGCTCACCCATGGGGCTGCCTGAAGCTTTCTTT. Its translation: CASSPMGLPEAFF.

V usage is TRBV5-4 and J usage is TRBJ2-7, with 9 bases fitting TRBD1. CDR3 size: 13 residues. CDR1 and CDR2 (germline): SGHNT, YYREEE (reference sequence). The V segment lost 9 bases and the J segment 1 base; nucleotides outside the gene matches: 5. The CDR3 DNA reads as TGTGCCACCTCGGGGACAGGGTCCTACGAGCAGTACTTC. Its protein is CATSGTGSYEQYF.

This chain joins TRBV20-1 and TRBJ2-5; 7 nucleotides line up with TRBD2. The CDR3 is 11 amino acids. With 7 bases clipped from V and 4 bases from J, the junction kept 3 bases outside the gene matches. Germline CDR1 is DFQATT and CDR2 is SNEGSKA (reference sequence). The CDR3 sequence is CSVRLAETQYF. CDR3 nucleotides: TGCAGTGTCCGACTAGCAGAGACCCAGTACTTC.

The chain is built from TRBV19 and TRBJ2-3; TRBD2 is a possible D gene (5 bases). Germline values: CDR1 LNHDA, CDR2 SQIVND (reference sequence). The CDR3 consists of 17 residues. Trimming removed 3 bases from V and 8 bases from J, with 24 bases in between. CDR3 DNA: TGTGCCAGTAGTATGACCCTCGACTCCTTGAGGGTAGGTACGCAGTATTTT. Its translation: CASSMTLDSLRVGTQYF.

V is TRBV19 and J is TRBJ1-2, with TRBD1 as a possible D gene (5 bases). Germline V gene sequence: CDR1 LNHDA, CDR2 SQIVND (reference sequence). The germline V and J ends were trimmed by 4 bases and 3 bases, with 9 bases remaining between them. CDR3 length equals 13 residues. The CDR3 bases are TGTGCCAGTAGTACAGGGATTTACTATGGCTACACCTTC. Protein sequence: CASSTGIYYGYTF.

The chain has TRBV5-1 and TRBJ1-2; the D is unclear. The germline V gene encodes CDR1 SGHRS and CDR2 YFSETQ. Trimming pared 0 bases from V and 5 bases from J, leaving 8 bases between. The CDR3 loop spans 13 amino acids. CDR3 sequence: CASSLAENYGYTF. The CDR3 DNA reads TGCGCCAGCAGCTTGGCGGAGAATTATGGCTACACCTTC.

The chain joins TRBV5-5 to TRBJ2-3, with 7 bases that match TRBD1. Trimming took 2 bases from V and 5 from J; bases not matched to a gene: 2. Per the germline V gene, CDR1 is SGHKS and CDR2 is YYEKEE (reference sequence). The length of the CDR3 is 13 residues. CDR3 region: CASSLNRGDTQYF. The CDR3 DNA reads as TGTGCCAGCAGCTTAAACAGGGGAGATACGCAGTATTTT.

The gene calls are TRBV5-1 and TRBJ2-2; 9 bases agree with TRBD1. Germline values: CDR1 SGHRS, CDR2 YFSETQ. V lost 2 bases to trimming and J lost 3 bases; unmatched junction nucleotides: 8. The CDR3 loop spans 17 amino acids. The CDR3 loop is CASSFDPDRGYTGELFF. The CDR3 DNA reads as TGCGCCAGCAGCTTTGACCCGGACAGGGGATACACCGGGGAGCTGTTTTTT.

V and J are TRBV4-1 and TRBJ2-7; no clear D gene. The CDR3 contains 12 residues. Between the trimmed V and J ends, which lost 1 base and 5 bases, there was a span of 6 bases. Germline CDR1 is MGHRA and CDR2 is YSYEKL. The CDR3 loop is CASSQVLNEQYF. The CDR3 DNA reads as TGCGCCAGCAGCCAAGTTTTAAACGAGCAGTACTTC.

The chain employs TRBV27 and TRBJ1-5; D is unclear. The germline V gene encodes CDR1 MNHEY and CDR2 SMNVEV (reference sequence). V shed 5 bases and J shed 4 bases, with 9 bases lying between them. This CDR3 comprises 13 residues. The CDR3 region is CASSEAVNQPQHF. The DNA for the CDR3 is TGTGCCAGCAGTGAGGCAGTTAATCAGCCCCAGCATTTT.

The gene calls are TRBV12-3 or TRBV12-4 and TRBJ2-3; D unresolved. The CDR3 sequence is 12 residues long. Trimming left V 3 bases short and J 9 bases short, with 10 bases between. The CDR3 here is CASSFTFETQYF. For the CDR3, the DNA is TGTGCCAGCAGTTTTACTTTCGAGACGCAGTATTTT.

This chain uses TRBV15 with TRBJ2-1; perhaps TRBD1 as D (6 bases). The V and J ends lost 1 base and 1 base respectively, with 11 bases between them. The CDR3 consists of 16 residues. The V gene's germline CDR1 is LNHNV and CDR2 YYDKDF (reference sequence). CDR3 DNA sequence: TGTGCCACCAGCAGAGGGTGGGGGCTATCCTACAATGAGCAGTTCTTC. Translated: CATSRGWGLSYNEQFF.

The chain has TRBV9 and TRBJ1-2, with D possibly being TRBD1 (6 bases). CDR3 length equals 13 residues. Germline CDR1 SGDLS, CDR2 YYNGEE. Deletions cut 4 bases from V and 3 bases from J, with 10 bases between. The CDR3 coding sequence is TGTGCCAGCAGCCCCAGGGGTGACTATGGCTACACCTTC. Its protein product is CASSPRGDYGYTF.

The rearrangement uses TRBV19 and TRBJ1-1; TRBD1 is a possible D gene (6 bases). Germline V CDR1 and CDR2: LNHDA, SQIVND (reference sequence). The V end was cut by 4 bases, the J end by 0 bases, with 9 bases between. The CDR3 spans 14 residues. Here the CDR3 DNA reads TGTGCCAGTAGTAGCTGGACAGTGAACACTGAAGCTTTCTTT. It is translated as CASSSWTVNTEAFF.

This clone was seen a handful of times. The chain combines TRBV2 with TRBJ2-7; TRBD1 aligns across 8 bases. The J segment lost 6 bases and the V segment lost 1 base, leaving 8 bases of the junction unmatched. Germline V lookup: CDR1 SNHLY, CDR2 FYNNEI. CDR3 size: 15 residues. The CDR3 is CASSEGWAGGAEQYF. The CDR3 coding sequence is TGTGCCAGCAGTGAAGGTTGGGCAGGGGGCGCCGAGCAGTACTTC.

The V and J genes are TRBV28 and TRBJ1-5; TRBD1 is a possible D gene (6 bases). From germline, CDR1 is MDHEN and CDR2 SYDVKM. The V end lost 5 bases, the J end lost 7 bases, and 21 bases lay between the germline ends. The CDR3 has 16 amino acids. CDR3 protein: CASSPLMAGESQPQHF. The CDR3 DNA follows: TGTGCCAGCAGTCCCCTCATGGCAGGGGAGAGCCAGCCCCAGCATTTT.

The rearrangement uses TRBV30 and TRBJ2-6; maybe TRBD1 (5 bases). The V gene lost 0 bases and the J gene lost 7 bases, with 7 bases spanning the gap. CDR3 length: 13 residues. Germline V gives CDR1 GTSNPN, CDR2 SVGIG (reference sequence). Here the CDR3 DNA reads TGTGCCTGGAGTGTACAGGTAGCCAACGTCCTGACTTTC. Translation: CAWSVQVANVLTF. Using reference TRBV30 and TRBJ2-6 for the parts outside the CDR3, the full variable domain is SQTIHQWPATLVQPVGSPLSLECTVEGTSNPNLYWYRQAAGRGLQLLFYSVGIGQISSEVPQNLSASRPQDRQFILSSKKLLLSDSGFYLCAWSVQVANVLTFGAGSRLTVL.

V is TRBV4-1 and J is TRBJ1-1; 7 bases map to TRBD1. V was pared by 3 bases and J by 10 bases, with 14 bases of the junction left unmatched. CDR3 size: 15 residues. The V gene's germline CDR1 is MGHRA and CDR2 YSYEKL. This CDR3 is CASSQTGGGVPGAFF. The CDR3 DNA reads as TGCGCCAGCAGCCAGACTGGAGGGGGCGTTCCAGGAGCTTTCTTT.

CDR3 in amino acids: CASSLRLAGVTGELFF. The CDR3 DNA reads TGTGCCAGCAGCTTGAGACTAGCGGGGGTCACCGGGGAGCTGTTTTTT. The rearrangement uses TRBV5-6 and TRBJ2-2; 12 positions match TRBD2. This CDR3 spans 16 amino acids. Germline V gives CDR1 SGHDT, CDR2 YYEEEE. With 1 base clipped from V and 4 bases from J, the junction kept 2 bases outside the gene matches.

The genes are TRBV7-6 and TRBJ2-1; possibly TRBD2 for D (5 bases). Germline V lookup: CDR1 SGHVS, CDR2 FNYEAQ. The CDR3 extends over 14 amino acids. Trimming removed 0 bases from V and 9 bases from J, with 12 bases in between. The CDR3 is CASSLALASGEQFF. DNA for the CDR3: TGTGCCAGCAGCTTAGCGCTAGCCAGCGGTGAGCAGTTCTTC.

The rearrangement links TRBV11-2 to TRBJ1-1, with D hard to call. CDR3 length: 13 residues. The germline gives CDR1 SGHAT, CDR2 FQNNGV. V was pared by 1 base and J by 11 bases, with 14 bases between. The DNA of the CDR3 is TGTGCCAGCAGCTTAGGGGTCGAGGGCACGGCTTTCTTT. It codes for CASSLGVEGTAFF.

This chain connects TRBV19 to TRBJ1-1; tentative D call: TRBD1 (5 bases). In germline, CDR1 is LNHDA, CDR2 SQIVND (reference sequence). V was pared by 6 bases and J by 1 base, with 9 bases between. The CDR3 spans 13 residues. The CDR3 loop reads CASSWGGNTEAFF. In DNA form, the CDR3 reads TGTGCCAGTAGCTGGGGCGGGAACACTGAAGCTTTCTTT.

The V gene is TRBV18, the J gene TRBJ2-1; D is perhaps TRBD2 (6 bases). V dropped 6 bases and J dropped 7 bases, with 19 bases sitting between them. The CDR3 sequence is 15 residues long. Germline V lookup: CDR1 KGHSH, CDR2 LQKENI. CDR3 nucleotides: TGTGCCAGCTCTCCATTAGCGGACCCTGGGAATGAGCAGTTCTTC. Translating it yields CASSPLADPGNEQFF.

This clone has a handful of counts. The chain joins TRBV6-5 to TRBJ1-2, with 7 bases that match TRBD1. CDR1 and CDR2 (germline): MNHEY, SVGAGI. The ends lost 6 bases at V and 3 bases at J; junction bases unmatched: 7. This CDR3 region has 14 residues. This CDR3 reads CASSRDRRDYGYTF. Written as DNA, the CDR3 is TGTGCCAGCAGCCGGGACAGACGAGACTATGGCTACACCTTC.

The DNA for the CDR3 is TGTGCCAGCAGTGTGATGGGACAGACTAAGCAGTACTTC. Encoded protein: CASSVMGQTKQYF. This chain uses TRBV2 with TRBJ2-7, with 7 bases matching TRBD1. CDR1 and CDR2 from the germline V gene are SNHLY and FYNNEI. The CDR3 is made up of 13 amino acids. V lost 4 bases and J lost 8; bases outside the gene matches: 8.

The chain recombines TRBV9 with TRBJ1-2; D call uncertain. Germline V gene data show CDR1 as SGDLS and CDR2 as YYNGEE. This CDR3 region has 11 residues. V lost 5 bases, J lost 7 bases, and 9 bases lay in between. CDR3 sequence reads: CASSPESGYTF. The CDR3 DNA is TGTGCCAGCAGTCCCGAGAGTGGCTACACCTTC.

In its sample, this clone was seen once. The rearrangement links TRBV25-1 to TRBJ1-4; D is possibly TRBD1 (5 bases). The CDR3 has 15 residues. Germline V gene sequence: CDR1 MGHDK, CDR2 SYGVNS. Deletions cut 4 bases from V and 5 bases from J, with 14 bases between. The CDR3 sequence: CASSVTRDKNEKLFF. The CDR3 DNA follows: TGTGCCAGCAGTGTAACCAGGGATAAGAATGAAAAACTGTTTTTT.

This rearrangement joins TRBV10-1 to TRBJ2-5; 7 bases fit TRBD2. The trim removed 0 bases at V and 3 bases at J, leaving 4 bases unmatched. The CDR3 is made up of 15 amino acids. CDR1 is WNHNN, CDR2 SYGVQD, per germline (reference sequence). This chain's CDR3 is CASSESLAEKETQYF. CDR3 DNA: TGCGCCAGCAGTGAGTCGCTAGCGGAGAAAGAGACCCAGTACTTC.